Listed here are 8 T cell receptor beta chains from one sample, sequenced in a study of CD8+ T cells in alopecia areata. Sequencing templates came from extracted RNA that was reverse transcribed into cDNA. Clones were read by immunoSEQ multiplex PCR, and TCRdb kept only the in-frame ones, dropping some. This table holds about 180,000 clones, approximately 59% found once. The treatment denotes: oral pan-JAK inhibitor, 5-10 mg twice daily. The sequenced sample was CD4+ T cells sorted from blood, obtained at roughly week 58, from a patient treated with tofacitinib. The source is a human donor with alopecia areata.

This clone was seen only a few times. The chain has TRBV5-1 and TRBJ2-5, with D hard to call. CDR3 size: 14 residues. Looked up from germline, CDR1 is SGHRS and CDR2 is YFSETQ. V was shortened by 0 bases and J by 4 bases, with 10 bases between the two germline ends. CDR3 bases: TGCGCCAGCAGCTTGGCCGGGCTCGGAGAGACCCAGTACTTC. Its translation: CASSLAGLGETQYF.

The gene calls are TRBV29-1 and TRBJ2-3, with TRBD1 as a possible D gene (6 bases). Germline V lookup: CDR1 SQVTM, CDR2 ANQGSEA. This CDR3 comprises 14 residues. The germline V and J ends were trimmed by 5 bases and 2 bases, with 14 bases remaining between them. The CDR3 is CSVWPGDPTDTQYF. CDR3 nucleotides: TGCAGCGTTTGGCCAGGGGACCCCACAGATACGCAGTATTTT.

The sample holds one count of this clone. The V and J genes are TRBV11-2 and TRBJ2-7, with 7 bases aligning to TRBD1. V dropped 5 bases and J dropped 13; count of bases not matched to a gene: 11. Germline V gene data show CDR1 as SGHAT and CDR2 as FQNNGV. The CDR3 spans 12 residues. This CDR3 is CASSPYRGNPYF. CDR3 DNA sequence: TGTGCCAGCAGCCCGTACAGGGGCAACCCTTACTTC.

This clone was picked up a small number of times. V and J are TRBV29-1 and TRBJ2-1, with 8 bases fitting TRBD2. V lost 3 bases to trimming and J lost 8 bases; unmatched junction nucleotides: 12. Germline assignment: CDR1 SQVTM and CDR2 ANQGSEA. There are 15 residues in the CDR3. The CDR3 loop reads CSVDRTGGLKDEQFF. CDR3 nucleotides: TGCAGCGTTGATCGGACGGGGGGGCTAAAGGATGAGCAGTTCTTC.

Here the CDR3 reads CASSPGNTGDGSAYEQYF. The CDR3 DNA reads TGTGCCAGCTCACCAGGCAATACGGGGGATGGTTCGGCCTACGAGCAGTACTTC. The chain uses TRBV18 and TRBJ2-7; D is perhaps TRBD2 (6 bases). CDR3 size: 18 residues. Germline assignment: CDR1 KGHSH and CDR2 LQKENI. Trimming took off 2 bases at V and 2 bases at J, with 22 bases between the two ends. The full variable domain, with the rest looked up from reference TRBV18 and TRBJ2-7, is NAGVMQNPRHLVRRRGQEARLRCSPMKGHSHVYWYRQLPEEGLKFMVYLQKENIIDESGMPKERFSAEFPKEGPSILRIQQVVRGDSAAYFCASSPGNTGDGSAYEQYFGPGTRLTVT.

V gene TRBV10-3 combines with J gene TRBJ2-3; 9 nucleotides line up with TRBD2. The V segment lost 10 bases and the J segment 5 bases; nucleotides outside the gene matches: 10. CDR3 length: 14 amino acids. Germline-derived CDR1 and CDR2 are ENHRY and SYGVKD. DNA of the CDR3: TGTGCCAGCGGGACTAGCTCTAAAGTAGATACGCAGTATTTT. It specifies CASGTSSKVDTQYF.

The chain recombines TRBV6-5 with TRBJ1-1; D is undetermined. In germline, CDR1 is MNHEY, CDR2 SVGAGI. V lost 0 bases and J 0 bases, leaving 8 bases between the germline ends. The CDR3 covers 15 residues. Written as DNA, the CDR3 is TGTGCCAGCAGTTACTCGGGCAGCTTGAACACTGAAGCTTTCTTT. Its protein is CASSYSGSLNTEAFF.

The chain joins TRBV4-1 to TRBJ2-5; D may be TRBD1 (6 bases). Trimming removed 0 bases at V and 4 bases at J, with 12 bases between. The CDR3 length is 15 residues. Germline CDR1 is MGHRA and CDR2 is YSYEKL. CDR3 nucleotides: TGCGCCAGCAGCCAAGATTCGAGGGGGAGAGAGACCCAGTACTTC. Its translation is CASSQDSRGRETQYF.